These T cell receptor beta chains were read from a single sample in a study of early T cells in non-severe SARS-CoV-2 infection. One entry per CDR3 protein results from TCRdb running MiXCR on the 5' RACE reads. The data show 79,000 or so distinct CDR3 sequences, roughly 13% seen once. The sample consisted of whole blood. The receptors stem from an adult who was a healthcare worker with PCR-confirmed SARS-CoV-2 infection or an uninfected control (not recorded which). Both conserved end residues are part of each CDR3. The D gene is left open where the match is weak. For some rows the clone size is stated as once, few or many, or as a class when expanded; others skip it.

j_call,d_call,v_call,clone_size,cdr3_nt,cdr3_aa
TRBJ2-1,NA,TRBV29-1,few,TGCAGCGTGGATAATTCGCGGCAGGAGAATGAGCAGTTCTTC,CSVDNSRQENEQFF
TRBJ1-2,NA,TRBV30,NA,TGTGCCTGCCCTCCGGCAGGGAACTATGGCTACACCTTC,CACPPAGNYGYTF
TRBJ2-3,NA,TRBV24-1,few,TGTGCCACCAGTGATAGCGGACATAGCAGTGGCACAGATACGCAGTATTTT,CATSDSGHSSGTDTQYF
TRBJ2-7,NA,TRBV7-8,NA,TGTGCCAGCAGCGCCAGGACCTACGAGCAGTACTTC,CASSARTYEQYF
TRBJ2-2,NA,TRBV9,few,TGTGCCAGCAGCGTAGTTGTGGGGGAGCTGTTTTTT,CASSVVVGELFF
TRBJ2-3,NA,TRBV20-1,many,TGCAGTGCTAGTAACGCCAGGGGTAGCACAGATACGCAGTATTTT,CSASNARGSTDTQYF
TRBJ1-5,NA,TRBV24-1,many,TGTGCCACCAGTGATGCCGGGAGCCTCAGCAATCAGCCCCAGCATTTT,CATSDAGSLSNQPQHF
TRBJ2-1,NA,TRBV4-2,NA,TGTGCCAGCAGCCGGAGCGATGAGCAGTTCTTC,CASSRSDEQFF
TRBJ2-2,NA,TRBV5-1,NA,TGCGCCAGCAGCTTGGAGGACGGTAACACCGGGGAGCTGTTTTTT,CASSLEDGNTGELFF
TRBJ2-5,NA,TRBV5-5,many,TGTGCCAGCAGCCCGTGGACGGACCAAGAGACCCAGTACTTC,CASSPWTDQETQYF
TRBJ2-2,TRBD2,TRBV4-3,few,TGCGCCAGCAGCCAAGCTAGGGCACTAGCGGGAGTTAACACCGGGGAGCTGTTTTTT,CASSQARALAGVNTGELFF
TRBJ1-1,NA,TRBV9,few,TGTGCCAGCAGCCCTGGGGGGTCGACTGAAGCTTTCTTT,CASSPGGSTEAFF
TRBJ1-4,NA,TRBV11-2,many,TGTGCCAGCAGCTATACCAGGGGTTGGGAAAAACTGTTTTTT,CASSYTRGWEKLFF
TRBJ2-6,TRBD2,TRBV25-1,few,TGTGCCAGCAGTGAATGGGAGGGCTCTGGGGCCAACGTCCTGACTTTC,CASSEWEGSGANVLTF
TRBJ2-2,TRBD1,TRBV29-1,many,TGCAGCGTCCGCCGGGACAGGGGAGACACCGGGGAGCTGTTTTTT,CSVRRDRGDTGELFF
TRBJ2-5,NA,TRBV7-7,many,TGTGCTAGCAGCTTCGACAGTGGTGAGACCCAGTACTTC,CASSFDSGETQYF
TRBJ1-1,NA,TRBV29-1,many,TGCAGCGTTGTCTGGGATAACACTGAAGCTTTCTTT,CSVVWDNTEAFF
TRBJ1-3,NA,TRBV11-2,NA,TGTGCCAGCAGCTTAGAACAGCCAAACACCATATATTTT,CASSLEQPNTIYF
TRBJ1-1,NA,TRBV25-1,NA,TGTGCCAGCAGTGGACCTGGGGTATACCACGCTTTCTTT,CASSGPGVYHAFF
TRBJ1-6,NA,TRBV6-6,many,TGTGCCAGCACCGACAGCAATAATTCACCCCTCCACTTT,CASTDSNNSPLHF
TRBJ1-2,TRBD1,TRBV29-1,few,TGCAGCGTTGTTACGGGACAGAAATATGGCTACACCTTC,CSVVTGQKYGYTF
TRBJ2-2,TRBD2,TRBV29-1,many,TGCAGCGTCGTATCCGGGACTACCCGAAACACCGGGGAGCTGTTTTTT,CSVVSGTTRNTGELFF
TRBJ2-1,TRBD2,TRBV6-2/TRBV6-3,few,TGTGCCAGCAGTTATAGCGGGAGACCCTACAATGAGCAGTTCTTC,CASSYSGRPYNEQFF
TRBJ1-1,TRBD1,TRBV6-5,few,TGTGCCAGCAGTTACTCTGCCGGGACAGCCGAAGCTTTCTTT,CASSYSAGTAEAFF
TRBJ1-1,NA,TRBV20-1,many,TGCAGTGCTAGAGTTCCAGGGCCGGGCACTGAAGCTTTCTTT,CSARVPGPGTEAFF
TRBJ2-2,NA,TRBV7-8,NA,TGTGCCAGCAGCTTAGCGGCAGCGTTGAACACCGGGGAGCTGTTTTTT,CASSLAAALNTGELFF
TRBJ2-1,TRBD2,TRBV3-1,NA,TGTGCCAGCAGCCTAGGACTAGTGCTATACAATGAGCAGTTCTTC,CASSLGLVLYNEQFF
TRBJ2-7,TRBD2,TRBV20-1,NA,TGCAGTGCTAGCCTAGCGGGGGCCTACGAGCAGTACTTC,CSASLAGAYEQYF
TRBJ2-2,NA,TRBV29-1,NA,TGCAGCGTTGAAGATCGGGCCGGGGAGCTGTTTTTT,CSVEDRAGELFF
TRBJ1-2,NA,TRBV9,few,TGTGCCAGCAGCGTAAACGCCGAACCTAACTATGGCTACACCTTC,CASSVNAEPNYGYTF
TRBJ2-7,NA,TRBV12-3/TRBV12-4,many,TGTGCCAGCAAACTGACAGGAACCTACGAGCAGTACTTC,CASKLTGTYEQYF
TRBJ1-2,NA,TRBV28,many,TGTGCCCACTCCCCAGGGGCAGAATATGGCTACACCTTC,CAHSPGAEYGYTF
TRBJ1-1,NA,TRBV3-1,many,TGTGCCAGCAGCCAAGATGTAGGGATAAACACTGAAGCTTTCTTT,CASSQDVGINTEAFF
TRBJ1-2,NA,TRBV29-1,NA,TGCAGCGTTATAACAGGGTCCTATGGCTACACCTTC,CSVITGSYGYTF
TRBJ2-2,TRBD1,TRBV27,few,TGTGCCAGCAGTCCCTACCGGGACAGCGGGGAGCTGTTTTTT,CASSPYRDSGELFF
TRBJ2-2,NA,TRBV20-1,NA,TGCAGTGCTAGAGATCGGACACACACCGGGGAGCTGTTTTTT,CSARDRTHTGELFF
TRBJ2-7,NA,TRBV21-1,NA,TGTGCCAGCAGCAAAGTCCTGGACAGTTACTACGAGCAGTACTTC,CASSKVLDSYYEQYF
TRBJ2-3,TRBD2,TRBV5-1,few,TGCGCCAGCAGGCCAGCGGGGGGGCATGGAGATACGCAGTATTTT,CASRPAGGHGDTQYF
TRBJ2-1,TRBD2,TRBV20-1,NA,TGCAGTGCTAACCCCACTAGCGGGCTCTACAATGAGCAGTTCTTC,CSANPTSGLYNEQFF
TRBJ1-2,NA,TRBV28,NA,TGTGCCAGCAGCAGGTCTGGGTTTGAGGGCTACACCTTC,CASSRSGFEGYTF
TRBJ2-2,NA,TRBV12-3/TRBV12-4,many,TGTGCCAGCAGTTCCAGGGTTGGGGAGCTGTTTTTT,CASSSRVGELFF
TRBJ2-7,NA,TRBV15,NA,TGTGCCATTCGGGACGGTTACGAGCAGTACTTC,CAIRDGYEQYF